Reported below is one T cell receptor beta chain. TCRdb's copy holds only in-frame clones and misses some; the assay was immunoSEQ multiplex PCR. Of approximately 46,000 clones listed, 90% are singletons. Trimming took off 8 bases at V and 7 bases at J, with 11 bases between the two ends. The CDR3 spans 11 residues. CDR1 KGHSH and CDR2 LQKENI come from the germline V gene. The sample belongs to a study of blood T cell repertoires in COVID-19. The source material was peripheral blood. This sequence originates from a man aged 45-65 years with active COVID-19. The rearrangement uses TRBV18 and TRBJ1-1; D not resolved. In DNA form, the CDR3 reads TGTGCCAGCCCCCCGAGAGATGAAGCTTTCTTT. It encodes CASPPRDEAFF.